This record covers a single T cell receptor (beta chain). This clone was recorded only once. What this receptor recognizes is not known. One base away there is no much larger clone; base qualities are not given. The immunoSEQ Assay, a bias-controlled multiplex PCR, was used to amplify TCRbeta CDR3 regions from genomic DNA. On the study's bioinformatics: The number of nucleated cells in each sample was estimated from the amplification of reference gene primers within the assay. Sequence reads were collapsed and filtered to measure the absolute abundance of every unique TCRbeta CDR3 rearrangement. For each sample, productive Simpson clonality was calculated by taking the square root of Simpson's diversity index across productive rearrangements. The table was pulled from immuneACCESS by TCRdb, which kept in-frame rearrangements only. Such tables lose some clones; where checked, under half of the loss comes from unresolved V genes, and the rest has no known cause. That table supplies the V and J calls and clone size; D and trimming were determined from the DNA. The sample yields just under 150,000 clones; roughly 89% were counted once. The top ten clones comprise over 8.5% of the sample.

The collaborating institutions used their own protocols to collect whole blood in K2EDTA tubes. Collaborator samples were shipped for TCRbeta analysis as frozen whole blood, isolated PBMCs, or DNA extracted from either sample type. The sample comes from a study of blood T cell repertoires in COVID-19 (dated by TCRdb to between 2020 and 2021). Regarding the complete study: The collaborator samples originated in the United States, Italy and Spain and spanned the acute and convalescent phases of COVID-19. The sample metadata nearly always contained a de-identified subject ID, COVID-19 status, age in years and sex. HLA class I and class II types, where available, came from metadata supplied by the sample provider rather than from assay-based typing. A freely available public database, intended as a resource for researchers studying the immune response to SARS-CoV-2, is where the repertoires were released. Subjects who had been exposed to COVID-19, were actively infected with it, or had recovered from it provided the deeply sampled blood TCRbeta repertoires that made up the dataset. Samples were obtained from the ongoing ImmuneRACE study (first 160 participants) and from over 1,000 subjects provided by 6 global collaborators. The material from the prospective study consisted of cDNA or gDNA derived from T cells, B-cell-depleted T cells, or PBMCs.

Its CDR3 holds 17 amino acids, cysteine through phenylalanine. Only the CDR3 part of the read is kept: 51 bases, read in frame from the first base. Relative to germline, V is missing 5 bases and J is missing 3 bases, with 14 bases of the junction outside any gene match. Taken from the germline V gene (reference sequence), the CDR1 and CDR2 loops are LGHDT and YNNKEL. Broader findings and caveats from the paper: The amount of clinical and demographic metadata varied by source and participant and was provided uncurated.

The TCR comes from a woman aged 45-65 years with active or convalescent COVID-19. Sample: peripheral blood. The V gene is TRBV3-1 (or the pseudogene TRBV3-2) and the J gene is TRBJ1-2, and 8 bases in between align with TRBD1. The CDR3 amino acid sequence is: CASSSKSGGVIYYGYTF. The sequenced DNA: TGTGCCAGCAGCTCCAAATCAGGGGGCGTGATCTACTATGGCTACACCTTC.